The sequence of this T cell receptor beta chain was determined in a study of OX40 agonist ivuxolimab in advanced cancers. Libraries were prepared by immunoSEQ multiplex PCR; TCRdb keeps only in-frame clonotypes and omits some of them. The sample lists some 61,000 clones, 85% to 90% seen once, with approximately 5% in the top ten. CDR3 length: 16 residues. The table lists this clone with a count of one. This specimen was CD4+ or CD8+ T cells sorted from blood, taken in a trial of the OX40 agonist ivuxolimab. The receptor's source is an adult with an advanced solid tumor such as melanoma, head and neck, liver or kidney cancer. The chain couples TRBV12-1 to TRBJ2-7; the D call in the table, TRBD1, was not verified against the DNA. TRBV12-1 is a pseudogene segment. The CDR3 coding sequence is TGTGCCAGAAATATTGCAGGGGGCGACCCCCCCTACGAGCAGTACTTC. This encodes CARNIAGGDPPYEQYF.